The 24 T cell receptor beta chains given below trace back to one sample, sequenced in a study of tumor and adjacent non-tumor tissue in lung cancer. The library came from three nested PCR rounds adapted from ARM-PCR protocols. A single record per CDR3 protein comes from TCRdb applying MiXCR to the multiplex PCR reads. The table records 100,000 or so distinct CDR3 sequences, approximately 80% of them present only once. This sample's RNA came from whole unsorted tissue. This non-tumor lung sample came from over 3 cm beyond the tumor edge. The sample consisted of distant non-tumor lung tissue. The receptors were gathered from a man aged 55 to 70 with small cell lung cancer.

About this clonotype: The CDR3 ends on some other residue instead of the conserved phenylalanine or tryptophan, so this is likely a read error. The CDR3: CSIESRGLGYTS. The CDR3, as DNA: TGCAGCATTGAGTCTCGGGGTCTTGGCTACACCTCC. The chain joins TRBV29-1 to TRBJ1-2; D is undetermined. The CDR3 totals 12 residues. Germline CDR1 and CDR2: SQVTM and ANQGSEA.

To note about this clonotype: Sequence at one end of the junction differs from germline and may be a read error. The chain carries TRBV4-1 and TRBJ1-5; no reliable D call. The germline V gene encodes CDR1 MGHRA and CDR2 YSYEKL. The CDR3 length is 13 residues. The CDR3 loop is CASSHWMSQSQHF. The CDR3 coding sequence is TGCGCCAGCAGCCATTGGATGTCTCAGTCCCAGCATTTT.

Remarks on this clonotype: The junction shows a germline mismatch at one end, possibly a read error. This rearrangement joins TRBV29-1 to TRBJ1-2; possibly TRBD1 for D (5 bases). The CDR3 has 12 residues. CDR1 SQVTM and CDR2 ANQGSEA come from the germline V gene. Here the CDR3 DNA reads TGCAGCGTTGAGTCTCGGGGCCTTGGATACAATTTC. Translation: CSVESRGLGYNF.

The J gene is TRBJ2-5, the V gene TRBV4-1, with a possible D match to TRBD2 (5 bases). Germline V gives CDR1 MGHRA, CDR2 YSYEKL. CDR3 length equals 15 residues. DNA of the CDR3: TGCGCGAGCTCCACCGAGATGACGAGGGTGAGGACCCAGTACTTC. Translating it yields CASSTEMTRVRTQYF.

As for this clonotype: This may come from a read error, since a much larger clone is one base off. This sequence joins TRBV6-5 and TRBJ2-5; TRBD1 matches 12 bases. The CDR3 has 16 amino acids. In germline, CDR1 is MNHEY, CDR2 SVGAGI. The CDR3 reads CASSYTGTGGAGTHYF. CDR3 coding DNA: TGTGCCAGCAGTTACACCGGGACAGGGGGCGCGGGGACCCATTACTTC.

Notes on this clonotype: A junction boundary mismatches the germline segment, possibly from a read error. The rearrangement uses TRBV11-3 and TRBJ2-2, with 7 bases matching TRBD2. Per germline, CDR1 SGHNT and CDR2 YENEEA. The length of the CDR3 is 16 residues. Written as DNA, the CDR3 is TGTGCCGGCAGCTTAACCGCGGGAGTGGTCACCGGGGACCTGTTATTT. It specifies CAGSLTAGVVTGDLLF.

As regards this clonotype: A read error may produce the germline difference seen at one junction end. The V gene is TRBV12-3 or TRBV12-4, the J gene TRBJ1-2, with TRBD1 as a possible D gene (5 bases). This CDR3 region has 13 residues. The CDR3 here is CGSSLVEGVGYTF. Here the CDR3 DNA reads TGTGGCAGCAGTTTGGTGGAAGGGGTTGGCTACACCTTC.

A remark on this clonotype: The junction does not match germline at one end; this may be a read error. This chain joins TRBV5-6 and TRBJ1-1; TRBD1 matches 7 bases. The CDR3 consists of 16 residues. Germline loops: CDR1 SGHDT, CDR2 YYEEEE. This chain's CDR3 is CSSSLASGTANTEAIF. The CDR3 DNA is TGTAGCAGCAGCTTGGCCTCCGGGACAGCGAACACTGAAGCTATCTTT.

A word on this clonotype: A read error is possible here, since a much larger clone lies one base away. In DNA form, the CDR3 reads TGCAGTGCGTCCGGGACAGGGTTCGTAGAATCGAATGGCTACACCTTC. Translating it yields CSASGTGFVESNGYTF. This sequence joins TRBV20-1 and TRBJ1-2, with 9 bases matching TRBD1. Germline CDR1 DFQATT, CDR2 SNEGSKA (reference sequence). CDR3 length: 16 amino acids. The J segment lost 6 bases and the V segment lost 6 bases, leaving 17 bases of the junction unmatched.

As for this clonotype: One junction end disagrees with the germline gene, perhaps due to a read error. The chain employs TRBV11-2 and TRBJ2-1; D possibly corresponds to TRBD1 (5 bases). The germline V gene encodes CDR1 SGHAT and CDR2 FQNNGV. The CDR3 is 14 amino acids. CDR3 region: CTSSLEAGFVEQFF. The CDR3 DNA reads TGTACCAGCAGCTTAGAGGCAGGGTTCGTTGAACAGTTCTTC. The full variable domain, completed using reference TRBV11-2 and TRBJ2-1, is EAGVAQSPRYKIIEKRQSVAFWCNPISGHATLYWYQQILGQGPKLLIQFQNNGVVDDSQLPKDRFSAERLKGVDSTLKIQPAKLEDSAVYLCTSSLEAGFVEQFFGPGTRLTVL.

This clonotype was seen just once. CDR3 nucleotide sequence: TGTGCCAGCAGCGACCAGGACGATGGTGGCTACACCTTC. Its translation is CASSDQDDGGYTF. This rearrangement joins TRBV2 to TRBJ1-2; D is undetermined. The germline CDR1 and CDR2 sequences are SNHLY and FYNNEI. Trimming removed 6 bases at V and 7 bases at J, with 15 bases between. The CDR3 totals 13 residues.

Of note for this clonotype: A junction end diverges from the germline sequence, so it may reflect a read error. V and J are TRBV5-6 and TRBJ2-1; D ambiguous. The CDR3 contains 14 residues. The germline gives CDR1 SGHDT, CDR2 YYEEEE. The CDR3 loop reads CASSLASRINEQFF. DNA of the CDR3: TGTGCCAGCAGCCTGGCATCGCGGATAAATGAACAGTTCTTC.

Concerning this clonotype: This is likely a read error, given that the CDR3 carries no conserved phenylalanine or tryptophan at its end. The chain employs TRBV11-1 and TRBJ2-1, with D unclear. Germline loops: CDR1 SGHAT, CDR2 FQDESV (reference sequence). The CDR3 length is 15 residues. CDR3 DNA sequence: TGTGTCAGCAGCTTAGTCGTGGCATCCTACAATGAGCAGTTCTTA. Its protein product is CVSSLVVASYNEQFL.

CDR3 coding DNA: TGTGCCAGCAGGAATCAAGGCAGGGGGCAAAATGAGCAGTTCTTC. Translated, it gives CASRNQGRGQNEQFF. The chain is built from TRBV21-1 and TRBJ2-1; the tabulated D call, TRBD1, remains unverified against the DNA. TRBV21-1 is a known pseudogene. The CDR3 spans 15 residues.

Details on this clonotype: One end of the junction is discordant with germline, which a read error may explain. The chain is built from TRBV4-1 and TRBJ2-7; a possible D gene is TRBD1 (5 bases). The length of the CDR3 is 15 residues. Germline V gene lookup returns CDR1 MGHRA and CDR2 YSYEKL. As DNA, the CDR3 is TGCGCCAGTAGCCAAGGGGAAGCCCCGGGCTACGAGCAGTACTTC. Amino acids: CASSQGEAPGYEQYF.

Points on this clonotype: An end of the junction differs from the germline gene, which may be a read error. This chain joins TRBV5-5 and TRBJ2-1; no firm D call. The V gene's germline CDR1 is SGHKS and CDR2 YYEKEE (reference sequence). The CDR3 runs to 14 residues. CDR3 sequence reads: CVSSLVAITNEQFF. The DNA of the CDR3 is TGTGTCAGCAGCTTGGTGGCGATAACTAATGAGCAGTTCTTC.

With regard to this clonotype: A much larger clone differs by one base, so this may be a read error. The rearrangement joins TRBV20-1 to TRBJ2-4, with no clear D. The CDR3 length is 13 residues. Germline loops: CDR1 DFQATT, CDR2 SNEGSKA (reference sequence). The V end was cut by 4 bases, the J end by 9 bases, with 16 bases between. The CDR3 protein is CSANLKDLGIQYF. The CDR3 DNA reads TGCAGTGCTAATCTTAAGGACCTAGGCATTCAGTACTTC.

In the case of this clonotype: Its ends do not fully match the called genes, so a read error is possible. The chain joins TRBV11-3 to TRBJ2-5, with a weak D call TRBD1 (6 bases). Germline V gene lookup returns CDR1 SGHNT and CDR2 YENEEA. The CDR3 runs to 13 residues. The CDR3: CASSFGTRGTQYF. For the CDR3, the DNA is TGTGCCAGCAGCTTCGGCACGAGGGGGACCCAGTATTTC.

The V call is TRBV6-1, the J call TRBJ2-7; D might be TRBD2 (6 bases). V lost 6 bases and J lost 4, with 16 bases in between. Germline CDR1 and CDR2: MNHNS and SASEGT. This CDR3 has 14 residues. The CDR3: CASRRGAGTYEQYV. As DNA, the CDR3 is TGTGCCAGCAGACGAGGGGCTGGGACTTACGAGCAGTACGTC.

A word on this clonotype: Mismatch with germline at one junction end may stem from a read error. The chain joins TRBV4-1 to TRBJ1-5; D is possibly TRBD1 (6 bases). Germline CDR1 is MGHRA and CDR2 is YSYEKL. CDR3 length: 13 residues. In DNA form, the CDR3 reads TGCGACGGCAGCCAGGGGATGTCTCAGCCCCAACATTTT. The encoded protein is CDGSQGMSQPQHF.

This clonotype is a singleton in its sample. CDR3 nucleotides: TGTGCCAGCACCCGTTTCCGCGGTTGTGAGCAGTTCTTC. Protein sequence: CASTRFRGCEQFF. This chain joins TRBV11-2 and TRBJ2-1, with D unresolved. The CDR3 has 13 residues. Germline V lookup: CDR1 SGHAT, CDR2 FQNNGV. Trimming pared 7 bases from V and 9 bases from J, leaving 16 bases between.

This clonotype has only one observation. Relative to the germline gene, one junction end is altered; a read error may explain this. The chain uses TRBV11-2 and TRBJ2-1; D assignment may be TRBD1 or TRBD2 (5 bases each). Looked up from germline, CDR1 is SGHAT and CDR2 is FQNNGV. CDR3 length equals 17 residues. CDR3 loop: CASSLVTAQSSFNERSF. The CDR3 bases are TGTGCCAGCAGCTTAGTGACAGCCCAGAGCTCCTTCAATGAGCGGTCCTTC.

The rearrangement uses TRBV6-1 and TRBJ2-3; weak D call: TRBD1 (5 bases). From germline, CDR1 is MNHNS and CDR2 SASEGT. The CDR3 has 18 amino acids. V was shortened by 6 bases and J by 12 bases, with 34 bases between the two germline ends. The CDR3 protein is CASRSLGARLLGSEQQYF. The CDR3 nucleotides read TGTGCCAGCAGATCCCTAGGGGCGAGACTCTTGGGCTCGGAGCAACAGTATTTT.

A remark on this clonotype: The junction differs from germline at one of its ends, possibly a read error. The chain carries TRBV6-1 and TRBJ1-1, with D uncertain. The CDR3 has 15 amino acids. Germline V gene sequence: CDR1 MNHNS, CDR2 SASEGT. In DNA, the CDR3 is TGTGCCATCCAGGACGGAGGCGCTGGGAGAACTGAAGCTTTCTTC. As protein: CAIQDGGAGRTEAFF.